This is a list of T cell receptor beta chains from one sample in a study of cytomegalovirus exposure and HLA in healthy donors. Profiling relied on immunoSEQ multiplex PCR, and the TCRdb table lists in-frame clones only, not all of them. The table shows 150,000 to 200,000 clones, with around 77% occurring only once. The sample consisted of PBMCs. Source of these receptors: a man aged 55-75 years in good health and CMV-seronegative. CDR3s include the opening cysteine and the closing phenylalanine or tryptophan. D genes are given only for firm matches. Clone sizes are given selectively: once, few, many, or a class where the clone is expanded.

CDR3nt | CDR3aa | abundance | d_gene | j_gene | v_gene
TGTGCCAGTAGTACGCTACAGGGGACCTGGGACTACGAGCAGTACTTC | CASSTLQGTWDYEQYF | . | TRBD1 | TRBJ2-7 | TRBV19
TGTGCCAGCAGTACATACTCTGGAAACACCATATATTTT | CASSTYSGNTIYF | few | . | TRBJ1-3 | TRBV2
TGTGCCATCAGTGAGTCGGGCGGGGGGGCCACAGATACGCAGTATTTT | CAISESGGGATDTQYF | . | TRBD2 | TRBJ2-3 | TRBV10-3
TGTGCCGGAACAGAACGGAACACTGAAGCTTTCTTT | CAGTERNTEAFF | . | . | TRBJ1-1 | TRBV7-9
TGTGCCAGCAGTCCTACAGGGGTTAGAACTGAAGCTTTCTTT | CASSPTGVRTEAFF | . | TRBD1 | TRBJ1-1 | TRBV28
TGTGCCACCAGACAGACGGTCGGGGTAACAGATACGCAGTATTTT | CATRQTVGVTDTQYF | . | . | TRBJ2-3 | TRBV10-3
TGCGCCAGCAGCCCCCGGACAGGAACCTACAATGAGCAGTTCTTC | CASSPRTGTYNEQFF | . | TRBD1 | TRBJ2-1 | TRBV4-3
TGTGCCAGCAGCCAGACAGGACAGCTCTCTGGAAACACCATATATTTT | CASSQTGQLSGNTIYF | . | . | TRBJ1-3 | TRBV7-8
TGTGCCAGCAGCAACGGACTAGCGGAGACCCAGTACTTC | CASSNGLAETQYF | . | TRBD2 | TRBJ2-5 | TRBV9
TGCGCCAGCAAGGCAGGGGGCTTATGGGATACGCAGTATTTT | CASKAGGLWDTQYF | . | TRBD1 | TRBJ2-3 | TRBV10-2
TGTGCCAGCAGCCCTCCTCCCGGCAATGAGCAGTTCTTC | CASSPPPGNEQFF | once | . | TRBJ2-1 | TRBV6-5
TGTGCCAGCAGCCCTACCCTGAACACTGAAGCTTTCTTT | CASSPTLNTEAFF | . | . | TRBJ1-1 | TRBV6-1
TGTGCCATCAGTGACACGGGCAATCAGCCCCAGCATTTT | CAISDTGNQPQHF | . | . | TRBJ1-5 | TRBV10-3
TGCGCCAGCAGCTTGTGGCAGGGGGCGGGTACGCAGTATTTT | CASSLWQGAGTQYF | few | TRBD1 | TRBJ2-3 | TRBV5-1
TGTGCCAGCAGCCAAGAAATCCGCCCGGGACAGCTCACAGATACGCAGTATTTT | CASSQEIRPGQLTDTQYF | once | TRBD1 | TRBJ2-3 | TRBV4-2
TGTGCCAGCAGCACCCCAGGGAACACTGAAGCTTTCTTT | CASSTPGNTEAFF | . | . | TRBJ1-1 | TRBV4-2
TGTGCCAGCAGCTCAGGAGGGTCAGGTAATTCACCCCTCCACTTT | CASSSGGSGNSPLHF | many | . | TRBJ1-6 | TRBV7-9
TGTGCCAGCAGCCCGGACAGGGCCCTACAAGAGACCCAGTACTTC | CASSPDRALQETQYF | . | TRBD1 | TRBJ2-5 | TRBV5-4
TGTGCCAGCAGCTTGGCTCCTCGGGACTCCTACAATGAGCAGTTCTTC | CASSLAPRDSYNEQFF | . | . | TRBJ2-1 | TRBV5-4